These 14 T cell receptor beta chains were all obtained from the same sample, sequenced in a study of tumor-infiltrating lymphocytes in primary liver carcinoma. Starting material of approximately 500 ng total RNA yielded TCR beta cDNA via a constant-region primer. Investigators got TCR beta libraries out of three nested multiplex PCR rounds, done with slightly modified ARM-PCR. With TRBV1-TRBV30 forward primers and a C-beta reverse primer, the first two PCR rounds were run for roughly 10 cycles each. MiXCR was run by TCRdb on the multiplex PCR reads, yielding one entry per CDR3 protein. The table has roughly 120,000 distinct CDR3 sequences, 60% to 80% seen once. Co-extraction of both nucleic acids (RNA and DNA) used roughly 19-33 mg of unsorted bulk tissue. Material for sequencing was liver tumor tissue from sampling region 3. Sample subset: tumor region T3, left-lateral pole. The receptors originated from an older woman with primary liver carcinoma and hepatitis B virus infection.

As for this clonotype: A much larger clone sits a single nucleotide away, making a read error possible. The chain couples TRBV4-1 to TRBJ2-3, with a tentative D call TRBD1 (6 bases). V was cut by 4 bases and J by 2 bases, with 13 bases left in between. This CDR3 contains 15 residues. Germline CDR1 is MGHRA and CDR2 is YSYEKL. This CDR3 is CASSLGHSNTDTQYF. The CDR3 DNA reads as TGCGCCAGCAGCCTGGGACACTCCAACACAGATACGCAGTATTTT.

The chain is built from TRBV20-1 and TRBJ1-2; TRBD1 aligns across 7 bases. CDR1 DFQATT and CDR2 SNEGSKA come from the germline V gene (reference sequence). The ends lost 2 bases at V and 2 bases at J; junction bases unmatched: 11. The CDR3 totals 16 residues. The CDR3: CSARRTGTVLNYGYTF. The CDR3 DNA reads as TGCAGTGCTAGAAGAACCGGGACAGTCCTGAACTATGGCTACACCTTC.

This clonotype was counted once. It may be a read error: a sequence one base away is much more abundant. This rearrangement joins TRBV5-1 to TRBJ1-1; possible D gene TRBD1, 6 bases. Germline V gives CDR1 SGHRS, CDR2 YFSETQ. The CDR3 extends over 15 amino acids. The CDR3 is CTSSPGQIRNTEAFF. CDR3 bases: TGCACCAGCAGCCCAGGACAGATTCGGAACACTGAAGCTTTCTTT.

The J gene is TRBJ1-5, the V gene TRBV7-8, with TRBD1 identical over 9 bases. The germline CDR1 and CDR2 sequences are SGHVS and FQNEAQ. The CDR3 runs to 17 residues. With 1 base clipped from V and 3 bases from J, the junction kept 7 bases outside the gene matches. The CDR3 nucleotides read TGTGCCAGCAGCTTAGTAGCCGGACAGGGGACCAATCAGCCCCAGCATTTT. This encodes CASSLVAGQGTNQPQHF.

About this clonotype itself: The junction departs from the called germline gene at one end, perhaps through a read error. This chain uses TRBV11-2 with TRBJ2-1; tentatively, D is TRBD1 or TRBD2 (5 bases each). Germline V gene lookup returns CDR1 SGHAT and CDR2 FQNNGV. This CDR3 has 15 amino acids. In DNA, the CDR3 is TGTGCCAGCACCGTGGGGGTGCGAGGTGTCAATGAGCAGGTCTTC. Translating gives CASTVGVRGVNEQVF.

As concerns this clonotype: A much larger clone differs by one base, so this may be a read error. CDR3 nucleotides: TGTGTCAGCAGCAAGGATCGGATTACACAGTTCTTC. This sequence encodes CVSSKDRITQFF. The V call is TRBV12-3 or TRBV12-4, the J call TRBJ2-1; D uncertain. The CDR3 is 12 residues long.

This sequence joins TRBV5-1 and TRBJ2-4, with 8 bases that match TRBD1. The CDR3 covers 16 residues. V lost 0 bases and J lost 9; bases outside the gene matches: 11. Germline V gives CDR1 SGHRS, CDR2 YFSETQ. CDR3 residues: CASSLVQGADTGIQYF. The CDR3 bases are TGCGCCAGCAGCTTGGTTCAGGGGGCGGATACGGGCATTCAGTACTTC.

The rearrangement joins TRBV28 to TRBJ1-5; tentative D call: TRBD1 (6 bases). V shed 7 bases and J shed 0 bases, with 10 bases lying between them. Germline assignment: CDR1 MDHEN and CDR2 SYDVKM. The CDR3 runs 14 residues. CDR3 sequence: CASTVGGSNQPQHF. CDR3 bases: TGTGCCAGCACGGTAGGGGGTAGCAATCAGCCCCAGCATTTT.

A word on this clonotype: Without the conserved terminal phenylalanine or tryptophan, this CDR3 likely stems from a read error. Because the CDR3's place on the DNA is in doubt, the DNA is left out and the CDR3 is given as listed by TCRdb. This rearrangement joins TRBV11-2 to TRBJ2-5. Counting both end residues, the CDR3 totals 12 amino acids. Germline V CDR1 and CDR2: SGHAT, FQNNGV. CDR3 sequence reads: CASSHLTETKYL.

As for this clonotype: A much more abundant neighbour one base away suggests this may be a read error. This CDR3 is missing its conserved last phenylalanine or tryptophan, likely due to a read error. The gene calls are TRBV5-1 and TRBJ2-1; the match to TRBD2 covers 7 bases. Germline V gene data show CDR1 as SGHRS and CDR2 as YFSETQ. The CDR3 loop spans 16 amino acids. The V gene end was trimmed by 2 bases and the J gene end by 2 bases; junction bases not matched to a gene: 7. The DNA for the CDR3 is TGCGCCAGCAGCTTCGGCGGGAGTCCGGCCTACAATGAGCAGTTCTCC. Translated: CASSFGGSPAYNEQFS.

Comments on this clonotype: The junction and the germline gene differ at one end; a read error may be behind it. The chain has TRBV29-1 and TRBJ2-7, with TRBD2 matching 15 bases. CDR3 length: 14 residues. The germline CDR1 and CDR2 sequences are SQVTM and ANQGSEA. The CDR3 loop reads CGAGLAGGPSERYF. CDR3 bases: TGCGGCGCCGGACTAGCGGGAGGGCCGAGTGAGCGGTACTTC.

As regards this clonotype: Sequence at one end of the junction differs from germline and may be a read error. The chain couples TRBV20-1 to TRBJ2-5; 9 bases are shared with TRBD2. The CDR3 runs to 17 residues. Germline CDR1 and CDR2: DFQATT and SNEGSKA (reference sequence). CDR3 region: CSAGDQSSGSIVETQYF. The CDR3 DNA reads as TGCAGTGCTGGAGACCAGAGTAGCGGGAGCATTGTAGAGACCCAGTACTTC.

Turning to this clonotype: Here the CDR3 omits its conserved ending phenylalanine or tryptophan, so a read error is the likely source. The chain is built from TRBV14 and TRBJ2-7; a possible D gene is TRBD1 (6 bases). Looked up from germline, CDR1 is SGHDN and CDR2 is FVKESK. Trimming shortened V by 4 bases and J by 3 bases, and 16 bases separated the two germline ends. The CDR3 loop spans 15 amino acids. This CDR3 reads CASSLAPGQHYEQYL. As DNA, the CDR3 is TGTGCCAGCAGCCTAGCACCCGGACAGCACTACGAGCAGTACCTC.

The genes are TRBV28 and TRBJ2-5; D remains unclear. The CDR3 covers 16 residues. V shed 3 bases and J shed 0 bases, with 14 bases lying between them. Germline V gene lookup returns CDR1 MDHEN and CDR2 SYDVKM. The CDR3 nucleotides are TGTGCCAGCAGTTTTATCACAACCCCGTACCAAGAGACCCAGTACTTC. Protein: CASSFITTPYQETQYF. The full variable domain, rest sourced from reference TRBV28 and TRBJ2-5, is DVKVTQSSRYLVKRTGEKVFLECVQDMDHENMFWYRQDPGLGLRLIYFSYDVKMKEKGDIPEGYSVSREKKERFSLILESASTNQTSMYLCASSFITTPYQETQYFGPGTRLLVL.